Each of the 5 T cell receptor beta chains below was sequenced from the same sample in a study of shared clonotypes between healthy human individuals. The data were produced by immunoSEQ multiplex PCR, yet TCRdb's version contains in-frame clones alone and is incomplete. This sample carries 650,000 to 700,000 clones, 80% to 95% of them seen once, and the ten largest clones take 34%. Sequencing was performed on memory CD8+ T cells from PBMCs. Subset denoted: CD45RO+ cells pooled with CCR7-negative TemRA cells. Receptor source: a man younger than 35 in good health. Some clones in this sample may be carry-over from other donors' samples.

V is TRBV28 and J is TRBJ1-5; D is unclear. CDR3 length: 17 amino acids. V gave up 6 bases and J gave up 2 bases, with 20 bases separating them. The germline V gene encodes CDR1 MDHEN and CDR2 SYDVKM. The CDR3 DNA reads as TGTGCCAGCAGGAGGGTGGCGGAAGGCGGAGGCAATCAGCCCCAGCATTTT. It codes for CASRRVAEGGGNQPQHF. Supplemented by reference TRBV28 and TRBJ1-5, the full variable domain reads DVKVTQSSRYLVKRTGEKVFLECVQDMDHENMFWYRQDPGLGLRLIYFSYDVKMKEKGDIPEGYSVSREKKERFSLILESASTNQTSMYLCASRRVAEGGGNQPQHFGDGTRLSIL.

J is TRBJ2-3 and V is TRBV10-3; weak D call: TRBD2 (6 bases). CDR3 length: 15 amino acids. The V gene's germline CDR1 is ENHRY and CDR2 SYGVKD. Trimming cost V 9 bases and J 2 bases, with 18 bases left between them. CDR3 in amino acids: CAIGKSGVPTDTQYF. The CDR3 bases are TGTGCCATAGGGAAATCGGGGGTCCCCACAGATACGCAGTATTTT.

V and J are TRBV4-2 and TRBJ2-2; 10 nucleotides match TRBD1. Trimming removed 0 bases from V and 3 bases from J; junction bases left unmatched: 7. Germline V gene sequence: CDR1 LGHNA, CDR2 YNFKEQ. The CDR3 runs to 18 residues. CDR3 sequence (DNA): TGTGCCAGCAGCCAAGACTCCGGGACAGGGGTCTACACCGGGGAGCTGTTTTTT. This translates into CASSQDSGTGVYTGELFF.

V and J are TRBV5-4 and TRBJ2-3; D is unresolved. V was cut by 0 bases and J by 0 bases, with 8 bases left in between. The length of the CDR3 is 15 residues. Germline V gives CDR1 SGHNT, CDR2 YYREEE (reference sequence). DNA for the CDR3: TGTGCCAGCAGCTTGGAGAGGTCGAGCACAGATACGCAGTATTTT. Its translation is CASSLERSSTDTQYF.

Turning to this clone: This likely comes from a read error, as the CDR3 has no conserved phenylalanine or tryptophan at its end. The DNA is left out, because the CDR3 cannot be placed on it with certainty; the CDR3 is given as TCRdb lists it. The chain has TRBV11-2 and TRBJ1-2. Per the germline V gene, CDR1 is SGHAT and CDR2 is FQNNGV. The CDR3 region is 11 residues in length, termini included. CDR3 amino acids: CASSLGVTTSC.